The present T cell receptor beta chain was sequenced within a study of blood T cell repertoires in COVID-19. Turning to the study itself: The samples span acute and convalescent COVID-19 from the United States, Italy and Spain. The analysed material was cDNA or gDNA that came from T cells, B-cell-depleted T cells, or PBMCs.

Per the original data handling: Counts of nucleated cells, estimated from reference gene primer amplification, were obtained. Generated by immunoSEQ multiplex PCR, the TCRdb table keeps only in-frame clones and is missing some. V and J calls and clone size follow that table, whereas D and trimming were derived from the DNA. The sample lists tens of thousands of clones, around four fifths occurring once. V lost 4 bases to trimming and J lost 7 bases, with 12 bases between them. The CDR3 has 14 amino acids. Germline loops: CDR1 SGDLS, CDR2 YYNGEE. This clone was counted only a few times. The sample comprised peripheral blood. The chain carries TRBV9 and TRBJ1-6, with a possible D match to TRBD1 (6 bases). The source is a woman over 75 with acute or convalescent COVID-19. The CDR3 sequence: CASSSRQANSPLHF. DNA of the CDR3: TGTGCCAGCAGCTCCCGACAGGCCAATTCACCCCTCCACTTT.